The entry below describes one T cell receptor beta chain. The target of this receptor is not known. No much larger clone exists at a distance of one base, and base qualities are not known. This entry comes from a study of T cells in Graves' hyperthyroidism and ophthalmopathy (dated by TCRdb to the late 2010s). Study-level background: Peripheral blood samples were taken at initial diagnosis, before any treatment was given. To identify TCR V-J signatures that set the groups apart, the researchers used a discovery cohort of 100 patients, made up of about 44 with Graves' ophthalmopathy and 57 with stable Graves' hyperthyroidism. Prospective prediction of ophthalmopathy was tested in an independent validation cohort of some 20 hyperthyroidism patients and roughly 16 patients who later progressed to ophthalmopathy. The approximately 95 discovery patients were divided at random into training and test sets in a 7:3 ratio. In addition, the study compared T-cell repertoires in thyroid tissue and in blood from six Graves' hyperthyroidism patients. Following sampling, methimazole starting at 30 mg daily was given to hyperthyroidism patients, and high-dose intravenous methylprednisolone was given to ophthalmopathy patients. According to the paper, TCR Vbeta CDR3 sequencing was carried out on about 140 peripheral blood samples, which came from approximately 43 ophthalmopathy, around 74 hyperthyroidism and approximately 17 progressor patients. Here is what the overall study found, with its caveats: Sample size was not statistically predetermined, and investigators were not blinded to group allocation. Most expanded thyroid clonotypes (frequency above 0.001) were also detected in blood, suggesting blood repertoires may reflect thyroid immune responses. In validation, the model predicted progression to ophthalmopathy a median of 6.5 months before onset, with about 70% sensitivity and 72.22% specificity. A 13 V-J signature model separated ophthalmopathy from stable hyperthyroidism, with 87.88% sensitivity and 81.08% specificity in cross-validation and 80%/75% in testing.

The TCR beta CDR3 regions were amplified from RNA transcripts. For the first round of RT-PCR on the TCR CDR3, the HTBI primer set was used together with the Qiagen OneStep RT-PCR kit. Libraries were constructed in a second round of multiplex PCR, after which size selection and purification were carried out. The libraries were sequenced on an Illumina HiSeq2000 using paired-end 100 bp reads. As for the original processing: SOAPnuke was used to process the raw data, removing reads that contained adapters or uncalled bases, had a mean Phred below 15, or lacked an exact match to the constant primer or identifier. High-quality paired reads were merged using COPE v1.2.5, and each unique nucleotide sequence was defined as a clonotype. Clonotypes were aligned to IMGT TRBV, TRBD and TRBJ reference segments using MiTCR v1.1. Analysis was restricted to V-J combinations with a frequency above 0.0001, which covered 99.2% of repertoires. A TCS score was defined as the ratio of F50 (clonal expansion) to E x V (chaos), with BLOSUM62-based TCRdist applied between CDR3 peptides within each V-J. Welch's t-statistics and random forest reduced around 510 V-J features to 13, which were used in a naive Bayes classifier (R e1071). The public reads were reanalyzed by TCRdb: fastp trimming at Q25, MiXCR alignment, in-frame beta chains only. Entries are consolidated by CDR3 protein sequence, retaining the most common genes and DNA. The authors' filters were not applied to this entry. This sample has 550,000 to 800,000 distinct CDR3 sequences in its table, and roughly 15% of those were observed once. The ten largest make up around 7.7% of the sample.

Stable Graves' hyperthyroidism was defined as the absence of progression to ophthalmopathy over 18 months of follow-up. Hyperthyroidism patients were aged 18 to 65 years and newly diagnosed, with disease duration of less than 2 months. Any patient with an uncontrolled infection, another autoimmune disease, pregnancy or lactation was excluded. Diagnoses relied on clinical symptoms, serum thyroxine and TRAb, thyroid ultrasound and orbital computed tomography. PBMCs were isolated from about 9 ml of fresh peripheral blood by Ficoll-Paque density gradient centrifugation. Trizol reagent was used to extract total RNA, and RNA quality was then checked on an Agilent 2100 Bioanalyzer. The germline V gene (reference sequence) gives CDR1 as LNHDA and CDR2 as SQIVND. The CDR3 has 13 amino acids, counting the end cysteine and phenylalanine. The CDR3 DNA has 39 bases and is translated from base 1. V is pared back by 10 bases and J by 4 bases, with 16 bases lying between the germline termini.

Sequenced sample: blood. This receptor was taken from a young man with Graves' hyperthyroidism. This sequence uses TRBV19 and TRBJ1-1; no D gene call is confident. Read as DNA, the sequence is TGTGCCACCCCCGCGCCAGGTGGCACTGAAGCTTTCTTT. Its protein reads: CATPAPGGTEAFF.